This entry lists 19 T cell receptor beta chains sequenced from one sample in a study of blood T cell repertoires in COVID-19. Clones were read by immunoSEQ multiplex PCR, and TCRdb kept only the in-frame ones, dropping some. The data show some 23,000 clones, 80% to 85% seen once. Input material: peripheral blood. The receptors shown here come from a woman over 75 with acute or convalescent COVID-19.

The rearrangement links TRBV9 to TRBJ2-3, with TRBD2 matching over 13 bases. Germline V gives CDR1 SGDLS, CDR2 YYNGEE. The ends lost 3 bases at V and 5 bases at J; junction bases unmatched: 21. The CDR3 sequence is 21 residues long. CDR3 DNA sequence: TGTGCCAGCAGCGGGAGACAGCAAACTAGCGGGGGGGGTTCCCCCGTAGATACGCAGTATTTT. It yields the protein CASSGRQQTSGGGSPVDTQYF.

CDR3 in DNA: TGTGCCAGCAGCTACAGGGAAGGCAAAAACATTCAGTACTTC. As protein: CASSYREGKNIQYF. J is TRBJ2-4 and V is TRBV5-6, with D perhaps matching TRBD1 (6 bases). The germline V gene encodes CDR1 SGHDT and CDR2 YYEEEE. With 3 bases removed from V and 3 bases from J, the gap between germline ends came to 10 bases. The CDR3 runs to 14 residues. The full variable domain, its missing parts supplied by reference TRBV5-6 and TRBJ2-4, is DAGVTQSPTHLIKTRGQQVTLRCSPKSGHDTVSWYQQALGQGPQFIFQYYEEEERQRGNFPDRFSGHQFPNYSSELNVNALLLGDSALYLCASSYREGKNIQYFGAGTRLSVL.

This sequence joins TRBV6-1 and TRBJ1-2; weak D call: TRBD1 (6 bases). The CDR3 has 15 amino acids. Germline lookup yields CDR1 MNHNS and CDR2 SASEGT. The ends were cut back, 2 bases at V and 2 bases at J, with 12 bases in the middle. CDR3 loop: CASSETQGLNYGYTF. CDR3 nucleotide sequence: TGTGCCAGCAGTGAAACGCAGGGGTTGAACTATGGCTACACCTTC.

The chain uses TRBV6-5 and TRBJ1-1; the match to TRBD1 covers 8 bases. Per germline, CDR1 MNHEY and CDR2 SVGAGI. The CDR3 is 15 residues long. V lost 0 bases, J lost 6 bases, and 6 bases stayed unmatched. This chain's CDR3 is CASSYSQGAKAEAFF. CDR3 nucleotides: TGTGCCAGCAGTTACTCGCAGGGGGCCAAGGCTGAAGCTTTCTTT.

The gene calls are TRBV2 and TRBJ1-1; tentatively, D is TRBD1 (5 bases). This CDR3 is built from 14 residues. The germline V gene encodes CDR1 SNHLY and CDR2 FYNNEI. Trimming took 7 bases from V and 7 from J, leaving 19 bases between them. The CDR3 coding sequence is TGTGCCAGCACCGAAATCGGGGGAATTAATGAAGCTTTCTTT. Protein: CASTEIGGINEAFF.

The chain employs TRBV19 and TRBJ1-2; D ambiguous. The germline V gene encodes CDR1 LNHDA and CDR2 SQIVND (reference sequence). The ends were cut back, 4 bases at V and 4 bases at J, with 16 bases in the middle. The CDR3 is made up of 15 amino acids. The CDR3 region is CASSTIQWQGYGYTF. The CDR3 coding sequence is TGTGCCAGTAGTACGATACAGTGGCAAGGCTATGGCTACACCTTC.

The gene calls are TRBV6-2 or TRBV6-3 and TRBJ1-2; D gene uncertain. The CDR3 spans 13 residues. Trimming pared 4 bases from V and 6 bases from J, leaving 12 bases between. The V gene's germline CDR1 is MNHEY and CDR2 SVGEGT. The CDR3 here is CASSFEGLHGYTF. The CDR3 coding sequence is TGTGCCAGCAGTTTCGAGGGCTTACATGGCTACACCTTC.

The chain couples TRBV7-3 to TRBJ2-1, with D perhaps matching TRBD1 (6 bases). The CDR3 length is 12 residues. CDR1 and CDR2 from the germline V gene are SGHTA and FQGTGA. Trimming pared 5 bases from V and 9 bases from J, leaving 11 bases between. CDR3 coding DNA: TGTGCCAGCAGCACACAGGGTAGTGAGCAGTTCTTC. This encodes CASSTQGSEQFF. Full variable domain (outside the CDR3, taken from reference TRBV7-3 and TRBJ2-1): GAGVSQTPSNKVTEKGKYVELRCDPISGHTALYWYRQSLGQGPEFLIYFQGTGAADDSGLPNDRFFAVRPEGSVSTLKIQRTERGDSAVYLCASSTQGSEQFFGPGTRLTVL.

This clone is a singleton in its sample. The chain is built from TRBV7-6 and TRBJ2-1, with TRBD2 identical over 10 bases. This CDR3 contains 16 residues. The trim removed 3 bases at V and 6 bases at J, leaving 8 bases unmatched. Germline V gives CDR1 SGHVS, CDR2 FNYEAQ. The CDR3 reads CASSLILSSGSNEQFF. The CDR3 coding sequence is TGTGCCAGCAGCTTGATCCTGTCTAGCGGGAGCAATGAGCAGTTCTTC.

This clone was seen a handful of times. The sample carries other DNA sequences with the same CDR3. The CDR3 nucleotides are TGCGCCAGCAGCTTGGCAGGGTTCACAGATACGCAGTATTTT. Translating it yields CASSLAGFTDTQYF. The chain is built from TRBV5-1 and TRBJ2-3; D perhaps matches TRBD1 (5 bases). Germline loops: CDR1 SGHRS, CDR2 YFSETQ. The CDR3 runs to 14 residues. The V gene lost 0 bases and the J gene lost 2 bases, with 7 bases spanning the gap. Combining the CDR3 with reference TRBV5-1 and TRBJ2-3 gives the whole variable domain KAGVTQTPRYLIKTRGQQVTLSCSPISGHRSVSWYQQTPGQGLQFLFEYFSETQRNKGNFPGRFSGRQFSNSRSEMNVSTLELGDSALYLCASSLAGFTDTQYFGPGTRLTVL.

This clone came up once. This sequence joins TRBV24-1 and TRBJ2-1; 9 positions match TRBD1. Germline trimming cut 7 bases from V and 5 bases from J; bases unmatched to any gene: 8. Germline V lookup: CDR1 KGHDR, CDR2 SFDVKD. The CDR3 covers 15 residues. CDR3 protein: CATSLRGTGNNEQFF. The CDR3 region has the DNA TGTGCCACCAGCCTTCGGGGGACAGGGAACAATGAGCAGTTCTTC.

The V gene is TRBV27, the J gene TRBJ1-2; 11 bases fit TRBD1. The CDR3 length is 17 residues. Looked up from germline, CDR1 is MNHEY and CDR2 is SMNVEV (reference sequence). Losses at the gene ends were 4 bases for V and 7 bases for J; bases not matched to a gene: 14. CDR3 DNA: TGTGCCAGCAGTTCCACCGGGACAGGGGGATCTCTGGGTGGCTACACCTTC. Translation gives CASSSTGTGGSLGGYTF.

The chain carries TRBV2 and TRBJ1-5, with D tentatively TRBD1 (5 bases). The CDR3 loop spans 13 amino acids. Germline CDR1 SNHLY, CDR2 FYNNEI. Between the trimmed V and J ends, which lost 10 bases and 9 bases, there was a span of 19 bases. The CDR3 reads CAIQRGEKGPQHF. CDR3 DNA sequence: TGTGCCATTCAACGGGGGGAGAAGGGGCCCCAGCATTTT.

V usage is TRBV7-8 and J usage is TRBJ2-7; TRBD2 agrees at 11 bases. V shed 1 base, J shed 12 bases, and the junction held 8 bases outside the gene matches. The length of the CDR3 is 14 residues. Germline V gene lookup returns CDR1 SGHVS and CDR2 FQNEAQ. The CDR3 DNA reads as TGTGCCAGCAGCTTAGATCCTAGCGGGGGGTCGCCGTACTTC. Its translation: CASSLDPSGGSPYF.

This sequence joins TRBV6-5 and TRBJ1-1; D remains ambiguous. Germline assignment: CDR1 MNHEY and CDR2 SVGAGI. The CDR3 covers 14 residues. V gave up 7 bases and J gave up 4 bases, with 16 bases separating them. CDR3 coding DNA: TGTGCCAGCACCTTGAGTGAGGGTCTCACTGAAGCTTTCTTT. Translation: CASTLSEGLTEAFF.

The chain couples TRBV28 to TRBJ2-6; D gene uncertain. The germline V and J ends were trimmed by 5 bases and 2 bases, with 10 bases remaining between them. From germline, CDR1 is MDHEN and CDR2 SYDVKM. CDR3 size: 15 residues. The chain's CDR3 is CASSPRGAGANVLTF. CDR3 coding DNA: TGTGCCAGCAGTCCCCGTGGAGCTGGGGCCAACGTCCTGACTTTC.

The chain links TRBV11-3 to TRBJ2-7; no clear D gene. The ends were cut back, 1 base at V and 6 bases at J, with 10 bases in the middle. This CDR3 is 13 amino acids long. Germline V gene lookup returns CDR1 SGHNT and CDR2 YENEEA. CDR3 protein: CASSLVAQTEQYF. CDR3 nucleotide sequence: TGTGCCAGCAGCTTAGTCGCACAGACCGAGCAGTACTTC. Full variable domain (missing parts from reference TRBV11-3 and TRBJ2-7): EAGVVQSPRYKIIEKKQPVAFWCNPISGHNTLYWYLQNLGQGPELLIRYENEEAVDDSQLPKDRFSAERLKGVDSTLKIQPAELGDSAVYLCASSLVAQTEQYFGPGTRLTVT.

The chain is built from TRBV5-4 and TRBJ2-7, with D perhaps matching TRBD1 (5 bases). The length of the CDR3 is 14 residues. Germline assignment: CDR1 SGHNT and CDR2 YYREEE (reference sequence). Trimming pared 4 bases from V and 2 bases from J, leaving 13 bases between. As DNA, the CDR3 is TGTGCCAGCAGCCAAATCAGGGATCCCTACGAGCAGTACTTC. This encodes CASSQIRDPYEQYF. Filled out from reference TRBV5-4 and TRBJ2-7, the complete variable domain reads ETGVTQSPTHLIKTRGQQVTLRCSSQSGHNTVSWYQQALGQGPQFIFQYYREEENGRGNFPPRFSGLQFPNYSSELNVNALELDDSALYLCASSQIRDPYEQYFGPGTRLTVT.

The chain is built from TRBV30 and TRBJ1-2; D call uncertain. Germline CDR1 GTSNPN, CDR2 SVGIG (reference sequence). The CDR3 sequence is 13 residues long. Between the trimmed V and J ends, which lost 1 base and 11 bases, there was a span of 17 bases. Written as DNA, the CDR3 is TGTGCCTGGAGTGCAAGCTCCGTCGGTTGGTACACCTTC. Protein: CAWSASSVGWYTF.